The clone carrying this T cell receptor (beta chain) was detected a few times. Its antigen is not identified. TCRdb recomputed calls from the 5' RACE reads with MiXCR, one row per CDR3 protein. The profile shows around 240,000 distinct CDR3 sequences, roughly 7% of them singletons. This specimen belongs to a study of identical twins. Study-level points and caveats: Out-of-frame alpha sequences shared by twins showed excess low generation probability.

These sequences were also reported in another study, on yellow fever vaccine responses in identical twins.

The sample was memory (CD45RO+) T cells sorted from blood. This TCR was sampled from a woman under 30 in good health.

CDR3 coding DNA: TGTGCCAGTAGTGGGTTCGCTGAAGCTTTCTTT. Translation gives CASSGFAEAFF. The rearrangement links TRBV19 to TRBJ1-1; D uncertain. Germline-derived CDR1 and CDR2 are LNHDA and SQIVND (reference sequence). This CDR3 comprises 11 residues. V was trimmed by 5 bases and J by 6 bases, leaving 7 bases between them.